Below, one TCR beta chain is given with its context. These data belong to a study of blood T cell repertoires in COVID-19. The V gene lost 8 bases and the J gene lost 6 bases, with 10 bases spanning the gap. Germline values: CDR1 MNHEY, CDR2 SVGAGI. The CDR3 sequence is 11 residues long. TCRdb keeps only in-frame clones here, not all; method: immunoSEQ multiplex PCR. The table records 270,000 or so clones, about 89% of them present only once. The sequence was collected from a man between 40 and 49 years old with active or convalescent COVID-19. The sample consisted of peripheral blood. V is TRBV6-5 and J is TRBJ1-2; D gene uncertain. The chain's CDR3 is CASQYMDGYTF. CDR3 nucleotide sequence: TGTGCCAGCCAATACATGGATGGCTACACCTTC.